This TCR beta chain was sequenced in a study of post-analysis software for immune sequencing data. Across the whole study: Relapsing-remitting, secondary progressive and progressive-relapsing multiple sclerosis courses were included.

CDR1 DFQATT and CDR2 SNEGSKA come from the germline V gene (reference sequence). The CDR3 totals 15 residues. Remarks on this clonotype: Its antigen is currently unknown.

Whole-study findings and limits: F-measure co-clustering was strong for batch-matched samples. Normalized Chao1 diversity in multiple sclerosis patients fell significantly below that of controls. Five or six TRBV segments were more frequent in patients than controls; TRBV5-6, TRBV5-1 and TRBV20-1 belonged to this group.

TCR beta cDNA libraries included unique molecular identifiers. With about 1 to 11 million T cells as the source, roughly 0.5 million cDNA molecules resulted. MiXCR, applied by TCRdb to the PCR reads, yields one record per CDR3 protein. The sample carries around 260,000 distinct CDR3 sequences, 36% recorded once. The sequencing input was blood. The gene calls are TRBV20-1 and TRBJ2-5, with D perhaps matching TRBD1 (5 bases). The J call may not be correct, given that the DNA end is closer to TRBJ2-1. This clonotype was obtained from a girl aged 10 to 17 with multiple sclerosis. The CDR3 sequence is CSADEDKAPQETQFF. In DNA, the CDR3 is TGCAGTGCTGACGAGGACAAGGCGCCCCAAGAGACCCAGTTCTTC.